This T cell receptor (beta chain) was observed in a study of regulatory and conventional T cells in RAG deficiency. Repertoires were generated with immunoSEQ multiplex PCR, while TCRdb's copy carries only in-frame clones and drops some. The sample has some 20,000 clones, 90% to 95% seen once. Genomic DNA came from blood conventional CD4+ T cells gated CD25-low CD127-high. The same sample was also studied in work on regulatory T cells. That source notes: The primer mix had 52 TRBV and 13 TRBJ primers. In patients, unique TRB V-J pairs were restricted and V/J usage skewed, especially in Tregs.

The sample taken for sequencing was CD4+ T cells sorted from blood. This clonotype was sampled from a human donor in good health.

CDR3 nucleotide sequence: TGTGCCAGCTCACCGGGACAGGGGAGTTCCTACGAGCAGTACTTC. The encoded protein is CASSPGQGSSYEQYF. The chain has TRBV18 and TRBJ2-7; 10 bases are shared with TRBD1. The CDR3 sequence is 15 residues long. Germline loops: CDR1 KGHSH, CDR2 LQKENI. V lost 3 bases, J lost 1 base, and 3 bases stayed unmatched.